The rows below give T cell receptor beta chains drawn from one sample of a study of T cells after yellow fever vaccination. MiXCR, applied by TCRdb to the 5' RACE reads, yields one record per CDR3 protein. The data show more than 250,000 distinct CDR3 sequences, roughly 6.8% seen once. Specimen: PBMCs, collected approximately 40 days after the first yellow fever vaccination. These receptors were obtained from a man in his late teens or twenties who received the YFV17D yellow fever vaccine. CDR3s leave out the opening cysteine and the closing phenylalanine or tryptophan. D genes are given only for firm matches.

D,J,V,CDR3
NA,TRBJ2-3,TRBV7-2,ASSPFRDTQY
NA,TRBJ1-5,TRBV4-1,ASSQGGQGRNQPQH
NA,TRBJ2-5,TRBV7-2,ASNLAGGAKETQY
TRBD1,TRBJ2-3,TRBV11-3,ASSLGVGTGETDTQY
NA,TRBJ1-4,TRBV7-8,ASSINWGEKLF
TRBD1,TRBJ2-5,TRBV4-3,ASSQVQGLTETQY
NA,TRBJ2-7,TRBV21-1,ASSTPLDPRDEQY
NA,TRBJ1-2,TRBV5-1,ASSLVPGDIDSYGYT
NA,TRBJ2-2,TRBV19,ATKEDTGELF
NA,TRBJ2-2,TRBV5-1,ASRGTLAAPGELF
NA,TRBJ2-1,TRBV7-9,ASSPFRESREQF
NA,TRBJ1-3,TRBV9,ASSVGGRGVSGNTIY
NA,TRBJ2-3,TRBV20-1,SAPDRRATDTQY
TRBD2,TRBJ2-1,TRBV24-1,ATSYPSGTSGGQSSYNEQF
NA,TRBJ1-3,TRBV13,ASIESSSGNTIY
TRBD1,TRBJ2-2,TRBV27,ASSSRTGLWSGELF
NA,TRBJ2-2,TRBV9,ASSVTSLNTGELF
TRBD2,TRBJ2-1,TRBV6-2/TRBV6-3,ASKGSGSYNEQF
NA,TRBJ2-5,TRBV28,ASSLFLGETQY
NA,TRBJ2-3,TRBV5-4,ASSLKIARTDTQY
NA,TRBJ2-1,TRBV4-3,ASSRGGGEQF
NA,TRBJ2-3,TRBV20-1,SATEGGTDTQY
NA,TRBJ1-1,TRBV20-1,SARSNTEAF
TRBD1,TRBJ2-5,TRBV7-9,ASSEDRVMETQY
NA,TRBJ1-1,TRBV6-2/TRBV6-3,ASSLRAMNTEAF
TRBD1,TRBJ2-3,TRBV6-5,ASSYRQGTDTQY
TRBD1,TRBJ2-3,TRBV2,ASFPQGPSTDTQY
TRBD2,TRBJ2-1,TRBV6-4,ASSRAGTYNEQF
NA,TRBJ2-2,TRBV2,ASTDLGPYVTGELF
NA,TRBJ2-2,TRBV6-2/TRBV6-3,ASTLWGRGGELF